Below, one TCR beta chain is given with its context. The PCR had 60 Vbeta and 13 Jbeta primers. The repertoire was sequenced with immunoSEQ multiplex PCR; TCRdb's copy has only in-frame clones and lacks some. The data show about 190,000 clones, with roughly 73% seen just once and less than 2.5% held by the top ten. This sample is part of a study of cytomegalovirus exposure and HLA in healthy donors. CDR3 length: 16 amino acids. The germline gives CDR1 SEHNR, CDR2 FQNEAQ (reference sequence). Trimming took 5 bases from V and 6 from J; bases not matched to a gene: 14. The gene calls are TRBV7-9 and TRBJ2-7; TRBD1 matches 9 bases. This TCR was recovered from a woman in her thirties in good health and CMV-seropositive. The source material was PBMCs. In nucleotides, the CDR3 is TGTGCCAGCAGCCCGTATTGGACAGGGGCGCCGGGCGAGCAGTACTTC. It yields the protein CASSPYWTGAPGEQYF.